These T cell receptor beta chains were read from a single sample in a study of blood T cell repertoires in COVID-19. Data came from immunoSEQ multiplex PCR; TCRdb stores just in-frame clones and leaves some out. The top ten hold under 30% of the sample, which has roughly 97,000 clones, 84% seen once. The specimen was peripheral blood. These receptors originate from a man between 60 and 75 years old with acute or convalescent COVID-19. CDR3s include the opening cysteine and the closing phenylalanine or tryptophan. D genes are given only for firm matches. Expanded clones are given a class, and other clones once, few, many or no size at all.

NA	NA	TRBV7-2	TRBJ1-1	CASSLRQGTEAFF	TGTGCCAGCAGCTTACGGCAGGGCACTGAAGCTTTCTTT
NA	NA	TRBV9	TRBJ1-4	CASSATAQGEKLFF	TGTGCCAGCAGCGCTACCGCCCAGGGGGAAAAACTGTTTTTT
NA	NA	TRBV11-2	TRBJ2-1	CASSLRGGQGGYNEQFF	TGTGCCAGCAGCTTAAGGGGTGGGCAGGGAGGTTACAATGAGCAGTTCTTC
NA	TRBD2	TRBV5-1	TRBJ2-5	CASSFLSGSKETQYF	TGCGCCAGCAGCTTCCTCAGCGGGAGTAAAGAGACCCAGTACTTC
NA	TRBD1	TRBV30	TRBJ1-1	CACRGYRGRGSPDTEAFF	TGTGCCTGTCGGGGCTACAGGGGGCGAGGTAGTCCGGACACTGAAGCTTTCTTT
NA	TRBD2	TRBV19	TRBJ2-1	CASSLTGTSSGEQFF	TGTGCCAGTAGCCTGACCGGGACTAGCAGCGGTGAGCAGTTCTTC
few	NA	TRBV28	TRBJ1-2	CASIFRSSAGGYTF	TGTGCCAGCATCTTCAGGTCCTCCGCGGGTGGCTACACCTTC
NA	NA	TRBV4-3	TRBJ2-1	CASSQNVRDTHEQFF	TGCGCCAGCAGCCAAAACGTTCGGGACACCCATGAGCAGTTCTTC
NA	TRBD1	TRBV5-1	TRBJ2-1	CASSLGQGYNEQFF	TGCGCCAGCAGCTTGGGACAGGGGTACAATGAGCAGTTCTTC
NA	NA	TRBV27	TRBJ1-3	CASSPVREGSGNTIYF	TGTGCCAGCAGTCCTGTGAGGGAAGGCTCTGGAAACACCATATATTTT
NA	TRBD2	TRBV5-1	TRBJ2-7	CASSSGLGNYEQYF	TGCGCCAGCAGCTCCGGACTAGGGAACTACGAGCAGTACTTC
NA	NA	TRBV3-1/TRBV3-2	TRBJ1-1	CASSQDVGEVEAFF	TGTGCCAGCAGCCAAGATGTGGGGGAGGTTGAAGCTTTCTTT
few	NA	TRBV28	TRBJ2-7	CASSSPGQGLHYEQYF	TGTGCCAGCAGTTCTCCCGGACAGGGACTACACTACGAGCAGTACTTC
NA	TRBD2	TRBV6-5	TRBJ2-3	CASSRLAGGGDTQYF	TGTGCCAGCAGTAGACTAGCGGGAGGTGGCGATACGCAGTATTTT
NA	NA	TRBV18	TRBJ1-5	CASSPPGGDQPQHF	TGTGCCAGCTCACCACCCGGTGGTGATCAGCCCCAGCATTTT
NA	TRBD1	TRBV2	TRBJ1-1	CASSLTGGRTEAFF	TGTGCCAGCAGCCTGACAGGGGGAAGGACTGAAGCTTTCTTT
NA	NA	TRBV29-1	TRBJ1-2	CSVTMDPSSGGYTF	TGCAGCGTCACCATGGACCCATCCTCGGGAGGCTACACCTTC
NA	TRBD1	TRBV2	TRBJ1-1	CASRGDRGMNTEAFF	TGTGCCAGCAGGGGGGACAGGGGGATGAACACTGAAGCTTTCTTT
NA	NA	TRBV5-1	TRBJ1-1	CASSLVGVLGTEAFF	TGCGCCAGCAGCTTAGTAGGGGTTTTGGGCACTGAAGCTTTCTTT